This record concerns one T cell receptor (beta chain) sequence. CDR3 size: 13 residues. V lost 6 bases, J lost 3 bases, and 5 bases stayed unmatched. Germline V lookup: CDR1 MNHEY, CDR2 SMNVEV (reference sequence). The source of the sample is a study of blood T cell repertoires in COVID-19. In the study overall: Acute and convalescent COVID-19 samples came from the United States, Italy and Spain. T cells, B-cell-depleted T cells, or PBMCs supplied cDNA or gDNA.

Data came from immunoSEQ multiplex PCR; TCRdb stores just in-frame clones and leaves some out. The profile shows just under 70,000 clones, more than 80% of them singletons. The origin of this receptor is a man aged 30 to 45 with acute or convalescent COVID-19. Sequenced: peripheral blood. The chain is built from TRBV27 and TRBJ2-7, with 7 bases fitting TRBD2. The CDR3 loop reads CASSTRGDYEQYF. In nucleotides, the CDR3 is TGTGCCAGCAGCACTCGGGGGGACTACGAGCAGTACTTC.